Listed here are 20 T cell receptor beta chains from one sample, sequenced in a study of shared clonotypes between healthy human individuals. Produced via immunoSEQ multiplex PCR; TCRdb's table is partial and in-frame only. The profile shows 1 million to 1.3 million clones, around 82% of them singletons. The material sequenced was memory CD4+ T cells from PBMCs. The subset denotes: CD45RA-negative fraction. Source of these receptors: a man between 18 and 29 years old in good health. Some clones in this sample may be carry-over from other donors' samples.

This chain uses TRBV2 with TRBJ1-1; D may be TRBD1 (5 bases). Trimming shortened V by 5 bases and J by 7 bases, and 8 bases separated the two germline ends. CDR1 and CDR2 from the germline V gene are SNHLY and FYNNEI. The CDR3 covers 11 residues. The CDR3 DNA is TGTGCCAGCAGTCGGGACGGTGAAGCTTTCTTT. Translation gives CASSRDGEAFF.

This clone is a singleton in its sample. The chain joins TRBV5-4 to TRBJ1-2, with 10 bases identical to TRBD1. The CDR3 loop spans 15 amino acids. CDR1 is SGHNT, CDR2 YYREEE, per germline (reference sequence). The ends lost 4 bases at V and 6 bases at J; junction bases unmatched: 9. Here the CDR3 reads CASSLMETGGNGYTF. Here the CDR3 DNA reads TGTGCCAGCAGCCTGATGGAGACAGGGGGCAATGGCTACACCTTC.

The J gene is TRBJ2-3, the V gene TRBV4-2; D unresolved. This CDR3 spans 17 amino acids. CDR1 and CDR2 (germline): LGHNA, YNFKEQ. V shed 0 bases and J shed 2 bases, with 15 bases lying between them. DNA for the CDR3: TGTGCCAGCAGCCAAGATCTCGCCGGTCGGAACACAGATACGCAGTATTTT. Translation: CASSQDLAGRNTDTQYF.

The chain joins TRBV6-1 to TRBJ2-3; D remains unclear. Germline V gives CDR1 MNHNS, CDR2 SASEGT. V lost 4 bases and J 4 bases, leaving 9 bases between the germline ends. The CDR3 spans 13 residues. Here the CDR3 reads CASSGERADTQYF. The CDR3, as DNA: TGTGCCAGCAGTGGCGAACGGGCAGATACGCAGTATTTT.

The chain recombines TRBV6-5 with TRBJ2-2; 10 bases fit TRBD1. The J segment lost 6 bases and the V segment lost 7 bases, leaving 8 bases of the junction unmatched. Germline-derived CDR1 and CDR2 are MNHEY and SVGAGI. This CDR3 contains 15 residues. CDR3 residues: CASTKRQGAPGELFF. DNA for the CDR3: TGTGCCAGCACCAAAAGACAGGGGGCGCCCGGGGAGCTGTTTTTT.

The CDR3 here is CASSSEGAGNQPQHF. The CDR3 DNA is TGTGCCAGCAGCTCCGAGGGGGCTGGCAATCAGCCCCAGCATTTT. This chain uses TRBV28 with TRBJ1-5; TRBD1 matches 7 bases. CDR1 and CDR2 (germline): MDHEN, SYDVKM. CDR3 size: 15 residues. Losses at the gene ends were 6 bases for V and 2 bases for J; bases not matched to a gene: 7.

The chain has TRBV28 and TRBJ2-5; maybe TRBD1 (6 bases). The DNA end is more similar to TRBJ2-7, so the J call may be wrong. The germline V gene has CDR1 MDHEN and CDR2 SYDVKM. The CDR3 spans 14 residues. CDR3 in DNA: TGTGCCAGCAGCAGCTTTGCAGGGGCCTACGAGCAGTACTTC. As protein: CASSSFAGAYEQYF.

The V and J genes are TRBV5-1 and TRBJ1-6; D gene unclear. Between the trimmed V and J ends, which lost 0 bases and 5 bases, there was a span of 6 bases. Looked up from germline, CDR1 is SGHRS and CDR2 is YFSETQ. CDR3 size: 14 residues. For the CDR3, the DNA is TGCGCCAGCAGCTTGGGGCTAAATAATTCACCCCTCCACTTT. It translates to CASSLGLNNSPLHF.

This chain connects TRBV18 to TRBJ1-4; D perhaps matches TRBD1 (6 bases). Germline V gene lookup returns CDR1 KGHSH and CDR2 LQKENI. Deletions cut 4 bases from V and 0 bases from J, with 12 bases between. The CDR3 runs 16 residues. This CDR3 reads CASSQRTVATNEKLFF. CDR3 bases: TGTGCCAGCTCACAACGGACAGTTGCAACTAATGAAAAACTGTTTTTT.

The CDR3 region is CASSQFTGTGPTPDIPTMNTEAFF. CDR3 sequence (DNA): TGCGCCAGCAGTCAGTTTACCGGGACAGGGCCGACCCCAGATATCCCGACCATGAACACTGAAGCTTTCTTT. The chain joins TRBV23-1 to TRBJ1-1; 9 bases align to TRBD1. TRBV23-1 is annotated as an ORF whose role is uncertain. The length of the CDR3 is 24 residues. The J segment lost 0 bases and the V segment lost 3 bases, leaving 29 bases of the junction unmatched.

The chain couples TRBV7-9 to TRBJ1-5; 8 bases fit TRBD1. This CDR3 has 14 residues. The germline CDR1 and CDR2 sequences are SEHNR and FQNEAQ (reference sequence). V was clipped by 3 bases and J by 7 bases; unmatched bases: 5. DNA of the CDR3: TGTGCCAGCAGCTTGCAGGGGGCAGGACAGCCCCAGCATTTT. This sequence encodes CASSLQGAGQPQHF.

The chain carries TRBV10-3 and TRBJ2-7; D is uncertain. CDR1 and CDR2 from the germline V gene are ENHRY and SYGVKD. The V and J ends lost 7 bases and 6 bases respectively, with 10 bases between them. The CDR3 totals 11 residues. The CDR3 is CAIKELGEQYF. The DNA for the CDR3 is TGTGCCATCAAGGAGCTTGGCGAGCAGTACTTC.

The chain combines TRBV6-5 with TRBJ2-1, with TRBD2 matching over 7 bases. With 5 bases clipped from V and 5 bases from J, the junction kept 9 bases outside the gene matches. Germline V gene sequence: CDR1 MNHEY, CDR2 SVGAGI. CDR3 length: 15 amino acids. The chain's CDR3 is CASSRRSGKNNEQFF. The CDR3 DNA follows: TGTGCCAGCAGTCGTCGGAGCGGGAAGAACAATGAGCAGTTCTTC.

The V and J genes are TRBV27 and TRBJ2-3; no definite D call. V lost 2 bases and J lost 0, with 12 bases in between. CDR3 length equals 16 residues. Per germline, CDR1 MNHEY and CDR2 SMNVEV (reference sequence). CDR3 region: CASSLRVPRSTDTQYF. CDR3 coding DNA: TGTGCCAGCAGTTTAAGAGTCCCGAGGAGCACAGATACGCAGTATTTT.

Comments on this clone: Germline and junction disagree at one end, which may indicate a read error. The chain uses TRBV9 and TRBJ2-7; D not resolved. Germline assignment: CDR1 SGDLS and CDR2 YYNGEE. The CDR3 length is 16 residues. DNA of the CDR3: TGTGCCAGCTGCGTAGGCGAAAACCCTAGGCGGAACGAGCAGTACTTC. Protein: CASCVGENPRRNEQYF. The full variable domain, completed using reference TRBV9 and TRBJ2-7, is DSGVTQTPKHLITATGQRVTLRCSPRSGDLSVYWYQQSLDQGLQFLIQYYNGEERAKGNILERFSAQQFPDLHSELNLSSLELGDSALYFCASCVGENPRRNEQYFGPGTRLTVT.

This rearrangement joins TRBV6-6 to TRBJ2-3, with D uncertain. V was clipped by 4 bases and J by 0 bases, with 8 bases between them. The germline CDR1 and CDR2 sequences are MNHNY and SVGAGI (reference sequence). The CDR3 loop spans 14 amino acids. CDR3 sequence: CASSSEPSTDTQYF. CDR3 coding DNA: TGTGCCAGCAGTTCCGAACCTAGCACAGATACGCAGTATTTT.

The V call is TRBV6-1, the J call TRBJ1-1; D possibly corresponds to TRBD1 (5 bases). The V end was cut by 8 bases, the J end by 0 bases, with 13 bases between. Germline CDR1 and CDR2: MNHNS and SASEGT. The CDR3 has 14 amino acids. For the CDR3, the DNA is TGTGCCAGCCGCCGGGACTCCATGAACACTGAAGCTTTCTTT. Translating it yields CASRRDSMNTEAFF.

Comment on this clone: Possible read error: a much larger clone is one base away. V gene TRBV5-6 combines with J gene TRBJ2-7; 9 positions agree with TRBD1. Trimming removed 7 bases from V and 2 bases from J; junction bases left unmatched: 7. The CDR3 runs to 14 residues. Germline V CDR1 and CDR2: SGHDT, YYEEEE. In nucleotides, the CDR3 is TGTGCCAGCGGCCACGGACAGGGGACCTACGAGCAGTACTTC. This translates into CASGHGQGTYEQYF.

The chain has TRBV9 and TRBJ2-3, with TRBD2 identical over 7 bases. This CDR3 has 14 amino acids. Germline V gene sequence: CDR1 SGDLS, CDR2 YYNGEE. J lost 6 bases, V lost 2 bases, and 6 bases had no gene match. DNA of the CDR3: TGTGCCAGCAGCGTCACTAGCGTGGGGGATACGCAGTATTTT. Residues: CASSVTSVGDTQYF.

The CDR3: CAWSTGRVPDTQYF. The CDR3 DNA reads as TGTGCCTGGAGTACCGGCAGGGTCCCAGATACGCAGTATTTT. The V call is TRBV30, the J call TRBJ2-3; D is possibly TRBD1 (5 bases). Trimming pared 2 bases from V and 4 bases from J, leaving 13 bases between. This CDR3 has 14 residues. Germline V gene lookup returns CDR1 GTSNPN and CDR2 SVGIG (reference sequence).